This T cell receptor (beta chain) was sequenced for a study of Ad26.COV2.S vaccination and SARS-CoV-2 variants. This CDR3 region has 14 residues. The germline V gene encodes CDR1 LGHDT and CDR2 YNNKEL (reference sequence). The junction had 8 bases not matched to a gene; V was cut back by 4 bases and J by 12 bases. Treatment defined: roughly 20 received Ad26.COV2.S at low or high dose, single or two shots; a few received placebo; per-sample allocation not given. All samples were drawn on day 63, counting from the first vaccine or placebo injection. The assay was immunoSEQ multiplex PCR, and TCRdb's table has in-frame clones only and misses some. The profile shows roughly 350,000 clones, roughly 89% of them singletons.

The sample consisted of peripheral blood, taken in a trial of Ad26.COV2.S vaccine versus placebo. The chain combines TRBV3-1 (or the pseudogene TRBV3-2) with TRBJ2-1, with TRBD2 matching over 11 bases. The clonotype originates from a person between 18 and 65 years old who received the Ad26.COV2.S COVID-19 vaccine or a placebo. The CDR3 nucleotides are TGTGCCAGCAGCCGATCACTAGCGGGAGATGGGCAGTTCTTC. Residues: CASSRSLAGDGQFF.